This T cell receptor (beta chain) was obtained from a study of blood T cells in healthy people across ages. The CDR3 is 13 amino acids. The junction had 5 bases not matched to a gene; V was cut back by 4 bases and J by 8 bases. CDR1 is SGHKS, CDR2 YYEKEE, per germline (reference sequence). PCR was performed a second time for roughly 7 to 12 cycles using a sample-barcoded 5' primer and a J-beta primer mix. Each cDNA molecule was tagged by a template-switch adaptor that had 12 random nucleotides. MiXCR, run by TCRdb on the 5' RACE reads, gives a single entry per CDR3 protein. The table includes 1.5 million or so distinct CDR3 sequences, approximately 43% detected once.

The V gene is TRBV5-5, the J gene TRBJ1-2; TRBD1 aligns across 10 bases. Sample: blood. The sequence was collected from a woman between 18 and 29 years old in good health. CDR3 nucleotides: TGTGCCAGCAGCACCGGGACAGGGGACGGCTACACCTTC. Encoded protein: CASSTGTGDGYTF.